The 30 T cell receptor beta chains reported below all come from one sample, sequenced in a study of blood T cell repertoires in COVID-19. Assay: immunoSEQ multiplex PCR; the TCRdb copy retains only in-frame clones and omits some. Here the sample spans approximately 500,000 clones, roughly 90% being singletons. Sequenced: PBMCs or T cells enriched from blood (not recorded which). The receptor source for this set is a woman in her thirties or forties who had recovered from COVID-19.

The chain uses TRBV5-5 and TRBJ2-1; D remains ambiguous. The CDR3 length is 14 residues. V dropped 6 bases and J dropped 0 bases, with 10 bases sitting between them. Looked up from germline, CDR1 is SGHKS and CDR2 is YYEKEE (reference sequence). The CDR3 DNA reads as TGTGCCAGCAACGTACTGAGCTCCTACAATGAGCAGTTCTTC. Translated: CASNVLSSYNEQFF. Supplemented by reference TRBV5-5 and TRBJ2-1, the full variable domain reads DAGVTQSPTHLIKTRGQQVTLRCSPISGHKSVSWYQQVLGQGPQFIFQYYEKEERGRGNFPDRFSARQFPNYSSELNVNALLLGDSALYLCASNVLSSYNEQFFGPGTRLTVL.

This clone turned up a few times. This chain joins TRBV6-2 or TRBV6-3 and TRBJ2-5; TRBD2 aligns across 10 bases. This CDR3 spans 15 amino acids. Germline trimming cut 2 bases from V and 2 bases from J; bases unmatched to any gene: 2. Germline V gives CDR1 MNHEY, CDR2 SVGEGT. This CDR3 reads CASSYLAGVQETQYF. The CDR3 DNA sequence: TGTGCCAGCAGTTACCTAGCGGGAGTGCAAGAGACCCAGTACTTC.

The J gene is TRBJ1-5, the V gene TRBV19, with 8 positions matching TRBD1. Germline V CDR1 and CDR2: LNHDA, SQIVND (reference sequence). The CDR3 spans 16 residues. Trimming cost V 2 bases and J 6 bases; bases outside gene matches: 9. The CDR3 nucleotides are TGTGCCAGTAGTATAATTGGTTCAGGGGGCATTCAGCCCCAGCATTTT. Amino acids: CASSIIGSGGIQPQHF.

The rearrangement uses TRBV10-1 and TRBJ1-5, with unresolved D. Trimming took 5 bases from V and 6 from J, leaving 11 bases between them. Germline V gives CDR1 WNHNN, CDR2 SYGVQD (reference sequence). This CDR3 has 13 residues. For the CDR3, the DNA is TGCGCCAGCAGTTCTAGATTAGGTCAGCCCCAGCATTTT. It codes for CASSSRLGQPQHF.

Only a few counts were recorded for this clone. In the same sample, other DNA sequences code for this CDR3. The rearrangement joins TRBV5-4 to TRBJ2-7, with D tentatively TRBD2 (5 bases). V shed 1 base and J shed 2 bases, with 7 bases lying between them. Per the germline V gene, CDR1 is SGHNT and CDR2 is YYREEE (reference sequence). CDR3 length: 13 residues. The CDR3 coding sequence is TGTGCCAGCAGCTTGACGGGGACCTACGAGCAGTACTTC. This sequence encodes CASSLTGTYEQYF.

V is TRBV18 and J is TRBJ1-3; no definite D call. Looked up from germline, CDR1 is KGHSH and CDR2 is LQKENI. The length of the CDR3 is 15 residues. Deletions cut 2 bases from V and 6 bases from J, with 14 bases between. In DNA form, the CDR3 reads TGTGCCAGCTCACCAGGGCTCCCTGTTGTAAACACCATATATTTT. Its protein product is CASSPGLPVVNTIYF.

The chain links TRBV15 to TRBJ1-3; 7 nucleotides line up with TRBD1. The CDR3 spans 17 residues. CDR1 LNHNV and CDR2 YYDKDF come from the germline V gene (reference sequence). With 2 bases clipped from V and 4 bases from J, the junction kept 11 bases outside the gene matches. This chain's CDR3 is CATSRTGQPLGGNTIYF. Here the CDR3 DNA reads TGTGCCACCAGCAGAACGGGACAGCCTCTCGGAGGAAACACCATATATTTT.

This clone was found once. The V gene is TRBV27, the J gene TRBJ1-2; the D gene is possibly TRBD1 (6 bases). The germline V gene encodes CDR1 MNHEY and CDR2 SMNVEV (reference sequence). V was shortened by 7 bases and J by 7 bases, with 16 bases between the two germline ends. This CDR3 is built from 13 residues. DNA of the CDR3: TGTGCCAGCACCGACGGGCAGGGGTTTGGCTACACCTTC. Protein sequence: CASTDGQGFGYTF.

The chain employs TRBV5-1 and TRBJ2-7, with TRBD2 matching over 11 bases. Trimming cost V 4 bases and J 2 bases; bases outside gene matches: 8. CDR1 SGHRS and CDR2 YFSETQ come from the germline V gene. The CDR3 has 16 amino acids. CDR3 amino acids: CASSESSGRRTYEQYF. The CDR3 DNA is TGCGCCAGCAGCGAGTCTAGCGGGAGGCGAACCTACGAGCAGTACTTC.

The rearrangement links TRBV2 to TRBJ2-7; D is unclear. Germline V gene lookup returns CDR1 SNHLY and CDR2 FYNNEI. The CDR3 totals 13 residues. With 2 bases removed from V and 3 bases from J, the gap between germline ends came to 8 bases. DNA for the CDR3: TGTGCCAGCAGTGAAAATGTCGTCTACGAGCAGTACTTC. This translates into CASSENVVYEQYF.

The chain carries TRBV4-3 and TRBJ2-7; perhaps TRBD1 as D (6 bases). Germline CDR1 LGHNA, CDR2 YSLEER. The CDR3 is 14 residues long. V dropped 4 bases and J dropped 0 bases, with 10 bases sitting between them. CDR3 residues: CASSPTGSSYEQYF. For the CDR3, the DNA is TGCGCCAGCAGCCCCACAGGGAGCTCCTACGAGCAGTACTTC.

The V call is TRBV27, the J call TRBJ1-5; D is possibly TRBD1 (5 bases). Trimming removed 2 bases from V and 8 bases from J, with 16 bases in between. CDR3 length equals 15 residues. CDR1 is MNHEY and CDR2 is SMNVEV in the germline V gene (reference sequence). The CDR3, as DNA: TGTGCCAGCAGTTTAGGGACCGGCCGGGGGGAGCCCCAGCATTTT. Protein: CASSLGTGRGEPQHF.

The CDR3 DNA reads TGTGCTAGCGCGAGGGGACACCAGTTCTCCTACGAGCAGTACTTC. Its protein is CASARGHQFSYEQYF. The chain links TRBV12-5 to TRBJ2-7, with D tentatively TRBD1 (6 bases). Trimming took off 9 bases at V and 0 bases at J, with 18 bases between the two ends. CDR1 LGHNT and CDR2 FRNRAP come from the germline V gene. This CDR3 has 15 residues.

The chain is built from TRBV20-1 and TRBJ2-3, with TRBD1 as a possible D gene (5 bases). The CDR3 runs 12 residues. Trimming cost V 3 bases and J 4 bases, with 8 bases left between them. Germline V gene data show CDR1 as DFQATT and CDR2 as SNEGSKA (reference sequence). CDR3 residues: CSASLGPDTQYF. The DNA for the CDR3 is TGCAGTGCTAGTCTGGGGCCAGATACGCAGTATTTT.

V and J are TRBV4-3 and TRBJ2-7; 16 bases are a match to TRBD2. Trimming cost V 8 bases and J 7 bases; bases outside gene matches: 20. Germline CDR1 and CDR2: LGHNA and YSLEER. The CDR3 spans 19 residues. The CDR3 region is CASALGAAGTSGRAQEQYF. The CDR3 DNA reads as TGCGCCAGCGCCCTGGGCGCAGCCGGGACTAGCGGGAGGGCCCAGGAGCAGTACTTC.

The gene calls are TRBV5-6 and TRBJ1-1, with D uncertain. Germline V gene sequence: CDR1 SGHDT, CDR2 YYEEEE. The CDR3 extends over 15 amino acids. Trimming cost V 0 bases and J 5 bases, with 14 bases left between them. The DNA for the CDR3 is TGTGCCAGCAGCTTGGTAGGGCGAGGCGGGACTGAAGCTTTCTTT. Amino acids: CASSLVGRGGTEAFF.

J is TRBJ2-7 and V is TRBV6-1, with 7 bases identical to TRBD1. Germline CDR1 MNHNS, CDR2 SASEGT. With 3 bases clipped from V and 2 bases from J, the junction kept 10 bases outside the gene matches. This CDR3 comprises 16 residues. The CDR3 nucleotides read TGTGCCAGCAGTGACTACGGGACAGACCCAACCTACGAGCAGTACTTC. Protein sequence: CASSDYGTDPTYEQYF.

This rearrangement joins TRBV25-1 to TRBJ1-1; 10 nucleotides agree with TRBD1. Per germline, CDR1 MGHDK and CDR2 SYGVNS. The CDR3 runs to 14 residues. V trimming: 2 bases; J trimming: 11 bases; junction bases outside the gene matches: 8. CDR3 sequence reads: CASSERTGTGVAFF. The CDR3 DNA follows: TGTGCCAGCAGTGAACGAACCGGGACAGGGGTGGCTTTCTTT.

The rearrangement joins TRBV11-2 to TRBJ1-2; 7 bases are a match to TRBD1. The CDR3 extends over 14 amino acids. From germline, CDR1 is SGHAT and CDR2 FQNNGV. V lost 8 bases to trimming and J lost 7 bases; unmatched junction nucleotides: 13. In nucleotides, the CDR3 is TGTGCCAGCCGCGATCAGAGGGGGCGGAGTGGCTACACCTTC. Its translation is CASRDQRGRSGYTF.

J is TRBJ2-7 and V is TRBV3-1 (or the pseudogene TRBV3-2), with 9 bases that match TRBD2. With V trimmed by 0 bases and J by 6 bases, 12 bases remained unmatched. The CDR3 is 17 amino acids. Germline CDR1 is LGHDT and CDR2 is YNNKEL (reference sequence). The CDR3: CASSQDIPGGSGSEQYF. CDR3 nucleotides: TGTGCCAGCAGCCAAGATATCCCCGGGGGTAGCGGGAGCGAGCAGTACTTC.

J is TRBJ2-7 and V is TRBV6-1, with unresolved D. The CDR3 extends over 14 amino acids. Germline CDR1 is MNHNS and CDR2 is SASEGT. Between the trimmed V and J ends, which lost 3 bases and 3 bases, there was a span of 12 bases. The CDR3 loop is CASSEQVLNYEQYF. The DNA of the CDR3 is TGTGCCAGCAGTGAGCAGGTACTGAACTACGAGCAGTACTTC.

This chain links TRBV18 with TRBJ1-1, with 10 bases lining up with TRBD1. Germline V gene lookup returns CDR1 KGHSH and CDR2 LQKENI. V was pared by 4 bases and J by 5 bases, with 7 bases of the junction left unmatched. The CDR3 extends over 15 amino acids. The CDR3 loop is CASSQDRGRGTEAFF. The CDR3 nucleotides read TGTGCCAGCTCACAAGACAGGGGGCGAGGTACTGAAGCTTTCTTT.

This sequence joins TRBV3-1 (or the pseudogene TRBV3-2) and TRBJ1-6, with 8 bases aligning to TRBD1. After removal of 6 bases from V and 9 bases from J, the junction contained 7 bases not matched to a gene. The CDR3 is 14 amino acids. From germline, CDR1 is LGHDT and CDR2 YNNKEL (reference sequence). CDR3 sequence: CASRFDRGSSPLHF. The CDR3 DNA is TGTGCCAGCAGATTCGACAGGGGTAGTTCACCCCTCCACTTT.

With regard to this clone: Compared with germline, one end of the junction differs, possibly owing to a read error. The rearrangement joins TRBV11-2 to TRBJ2-3; D not resolved. This CDR3 is built from 16 residues. Germline V CDR1 and CDR2: SGHAT, FQNNGV. The CDR3 sequence: CASSLALDENTYTQYF. The DNA of the CDR3 is TGTGCCAGCAGCTTGGCCCTAGACGAAAACACATATACGCAGTATTTT.

The chain is built from TRBV12-3 or TRBV12-4 and TRBJ2-7, with D perhaps matching TRBD1 (6 bases). V was cut by 6 bases and J by 5 bases, with 14 bases left in between. The CDR3 covers 13 residues. CDR3 DNA: TGTGCCAGCAGCCGGACAGATTTCCACGAGCAGTACTTC. As protein: CASSRTDFHEQYF.

This rearrangement joins TRBV4-3 to TRBJ1-5; D remains unclear. Germline V gene sequence: CDR1 LGHNA, CDR2 YSLEER. The V end was cut by 2 bases, the J end by 7 bases, with 12 bases between. The CDR3 consists of 14 residues. CDR3 in amino acids: CASSQTVRSQPQHF. The CDR3 nucleotides are TGCGCCAGCAGCCAAACAGTCAGATCCCAGCCCCAGCATTTT.

The chain is built from TRBV6-4 and TRBJ1-1, with 7 positions matching TRBD1. The germline V gene encodes CDR1 MRHNA and CDR2 SNTAGT. The J segment lost 10 bases and the V segment lost 4 bases, leaving 9 bases of the junction unmatched. The CDR3 runs to 13 residues. DNA for the CDR3: TGTGCCAGCAGTGTACAGGGGTCAGGGGTAGCTTTCTTT. Its translation is CASSVQGSGVAFF.

The chain carries TRBV6-5 and TRBJ1-5; no firm D call. V shed 2 bases and J shed 4 bases, with 9 bases lying between them. This CDR3 is 14 amino acids long. The germline V gene has CDR1 MNHEY and CDR2 SVGAGI. The CDR3 here is CASSYLGPNQPQHF. CDR3 nucleotide sequence: TGTGCCAGCAGTTACCTGGGCCCAAATCAGCCCCAGCATTTT.

In this sample, this clone turned up many times. V and J are TRBV30 and TRBJ2-7, with TRBD2 identical over 7 bases. This CDR3 spans 12 amino acids. Germline V gene sequence: CDR1 GTSNPN, CDR2 SVGIG (reference sequence). J lost 6 bases, V lost 7 bases, and 9 bases had no gene match. CDR3 region: CASREGLGEQYF. In nucleotides, the CDR3 is TGTGCCTCCAGGGAGGGGCTCGGCGAGCAGTACTTC.

In its sample, this clone was seen once. The genes are TRBV11-2 and TRBJ1-4; 7 nucleotides agree with TRBD1. The J segment lost 4 bases and the V segment lost 3 bases, leaving 5 bases of the junction unmatched. Looked up from germline, CDR1 is SGHAT and CDR2 is FQNNGV. This CDR3 has 15 amino acids. This chain's CDR3 is CASSFTGVNNEKLFF. DNA for the CDR3: TGTGCCAGCAGCTTTACAGGGGTGAATAATGAAAAACTGTTTTTT.